This TCR beta chain is drawn from a study of blood T cell repertoires in COVID-19 (dated by TCRdb to 2020 to 2022). Concerning the study at large: Collaborator samples came from the United States, Italy and Spain and covered acute and convalescent phases of COVID-19. The material from the prospective study consisted of cDNA or gDNA derived from T cells, B-cell-depleted T cells, or PBMCs. Subjects who had been exposed to COVID-19, were actively infected with it, or had recovered from it provided the deeply sampled blood TCRbeta repertoires that made up the dataset. The repertoires were made available in a free public database intended to serve as a resource for research on the immune response to SARS-CoV-2. The samples were drawn from two sources: the first 160 participants of the ongoing ImmuneRACE study, and some 1,300 subjects contributed by 6 global collaborators. A de-identified subject ID, COVID-19 status, age in years and sex were almost always included in the sample metadata. HLA class I and class II types, where available, came from metadata supplied by the sample provider rather than from assay-based typing.

TCRbeta CDR3 regions were amplified from genomic DNA by means of the immunoSEQ Assay, a bias-controlled multiplex PCR. The authors' analysis ran thus. Nucleated cell counts per sample were estimated from amplification of reference gene primers within the assay. To quantify the absolute abundance of each unique TCRbeta CDR3 rearrangement, sequence reads were collapsed and filtered. For each sample, productive Simpson clonality was calculated as the square root of Simpson's diversity index across productive rearrangements. Entries here come from immuneACCESS through TCRdb and include only in-frame sequences with V and J called. Some clones fail to appear in such tables; in the studies checked, an unresolved V gene covers under half of the shortfall, and the cause of the remainder is unknown. For V, J and clone size, that table is used; D and trimming come from the DNA. The sample table shows about 84,000 clones, and approximately 83% are seen once. Around 29% of the sample comes from the top ten.

Each collaborating institution followed its own protocols to collect whole blood in K2EDTA tubes. For TCRbeta analysis, collaborator samples were shipped as frozen whole blood, as isolated PBMCs, or as DNA extracted from either sample type. Note on this clone: Its antigen is currently not known. No base-level quality is on record; no much larger clone is a single base apart.

Beyond this particular receptor, the publication reports: The quantity of clinical and demographic metadata differed by source and by participant and was supplied without curation.

Sequences were obtained from peripheral blood. The receptor comes from a woman at least 80 years old with acute or convalescent COVID-19.

The DNA reads as follows: TGTGCCAGCAGCGAGACTAGCGGGAGTTCCTCTGAGCAGTTCTTC. This yields the protein CASSETSGSSSEQFF. This receptor chain uses TRBV6-6 and TRBJ2-1; 12 junctional bases match TRBD2. CDR1 MNHNY and CDR2 SVGAGI were looked up in the germline V gene (reference sequence). V is cut back by 6 bases and J by 9 bases, with 9 bases in the junction unmatched. The cysteine opens and the phenylalanine closes a CDR3 of 15 amino acids. Only CDR3 DNA is held: 45 bases, read in frame from base 1.